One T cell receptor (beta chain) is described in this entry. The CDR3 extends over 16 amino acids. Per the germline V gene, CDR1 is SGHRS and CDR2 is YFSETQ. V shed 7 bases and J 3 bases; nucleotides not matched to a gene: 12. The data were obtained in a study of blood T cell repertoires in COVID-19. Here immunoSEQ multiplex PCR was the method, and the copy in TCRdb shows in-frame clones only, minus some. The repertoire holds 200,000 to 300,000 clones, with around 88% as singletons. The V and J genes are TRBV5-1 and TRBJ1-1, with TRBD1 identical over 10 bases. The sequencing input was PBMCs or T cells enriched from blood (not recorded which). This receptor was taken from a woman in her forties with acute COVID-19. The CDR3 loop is CASGPGTGVFDTEAFF. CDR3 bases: TGCGCCAGCGGGCCCGGGACAGGGGTGTTTGACACTGAAGCTTTCTTT.